The clone carrying this TCR beta chain has only a few counts. Its antigen remains unknown. The V and J ends lost 7 bases and 6 bases, in that order; junction bases with no gene match: 12. The CDR3 loop spans 14 amino acids. CDR1 SQVTM and CDR2 ANQGSEA come from the germline V gene. The whole isolated RNA underwent reverse transcription, so sequencing captured expressed TCRB transcripts. Using immunoSEQ multiplex PCR, the repertoire was profiled, and TCRdb retains in-frame clones only, with some absent. The sample consists of around 250,000 clones, about 71% of them appearing once. This sample is part of a study of beta chain features in type 1 diabetes. Study results and limitations: Patients' naive, central memory and regulatory TCRB repertoires appeared more alike than those of healthy donors.

What was sequenced was naive CD4+ T cells from blood. The chain employs TRBV29-1 and TRBJ2-5; TRBD1 agrees at 9 bases. The sequence derives from a man aged 30 to 45 in good health. DNA for the CDR3: TGCAGCGCTCGGGACAGGGCCGGCTTAAAGACCCAGTACTTC. Its translation: CSARDRAGLKTQYF.